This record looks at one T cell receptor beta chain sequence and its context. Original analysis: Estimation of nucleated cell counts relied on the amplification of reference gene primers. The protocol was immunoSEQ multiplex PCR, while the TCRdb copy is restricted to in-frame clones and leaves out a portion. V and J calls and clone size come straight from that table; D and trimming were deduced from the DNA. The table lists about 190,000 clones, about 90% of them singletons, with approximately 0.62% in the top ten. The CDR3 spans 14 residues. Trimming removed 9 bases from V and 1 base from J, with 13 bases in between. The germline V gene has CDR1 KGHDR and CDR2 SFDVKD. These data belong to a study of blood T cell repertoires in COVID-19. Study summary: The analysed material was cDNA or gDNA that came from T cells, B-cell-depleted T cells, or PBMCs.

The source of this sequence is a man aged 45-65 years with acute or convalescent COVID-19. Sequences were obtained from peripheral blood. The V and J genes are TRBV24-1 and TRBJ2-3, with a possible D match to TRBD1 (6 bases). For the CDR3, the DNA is TGTGCCACCCGAGGACAGTCTGGCACAGATACGCAGTATTTT. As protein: CATRGQSGTDTQYF.